The 10 T cell receptor beta chains listed next were all sequenced from one sample in a study of T cell responses to AZD1222 COVID-19 vaccine. Generated by immunoSEQ multiplex PCR, the TCRdb table keeps only in-frame clones and is missing some. The sample has about 140,000 clones; roughly 90% are singletons. Sequencing was performed on peripheral blood, taken on day 0 of AZD1222 vaccination. All receptors derive from an adult in good health.

CDR3 sequence (DNA): TGTGCCAGCAGCTTAGGTACGGGAGACTTATATGGCTACACCTTC. Protein product: CASSLGTGDLYGYTF. The chain links TRBV7-9 to TRBJ1-2; D gene ambiguous. CDR3 length: 15 amino acids. Trimming pared 1 base from V and 5 bases from J, leaving 14 bases between. Germline CDR1 and CDR2: SEHNR and FQNEAQ (reference sequence). The full variable domain, with the rest looked up from reference TRBV7-9 and TRBJ1-2, is DTGVSQNPRHKITKRGQNVTFRCDPISEHNRLYWYRQTLGQGPEFLTYFQNEAQLEKSRLLSDRFSAERPKGSFSTLEIQRTEQGDSAMYLCASSLGTGDLYGYTFGSGTRLTVV.

The V and J genes are TRBV4-3 and TRBJ2-1; 9 bases agree with TRBD2. V dropped 0 bases and J dropped 7; count of bases not matched to a gene: 10. The length of the CDR3 is 17 residues. Germline V gene data show CDR1 as LGHNA and CDR2 as YSLEER. DNA of the CDR3: TGCGCCAGCAGCCAAGAAATTGGCGGGAGGGCCTCGAATGAGCAGTTCTTC. Its translation: CASSQEIGGRASNEQFF.

The genes are TRBV4-2 and TRBJ1-2; perhaps TRBD1 as D (5 bases). Per germline, CDR1 LGHNA and CDR2 YNFKEQ. V lost 4 bases, J lost 4 bases, and 13 bases lay in between. The CDR3 sequence is 14 residues long. Here the CDR3 reads CASSPRTNSYGYTF. For the CDR3, the DNA is TGTGCCAGCAGCCCCCGGACAAATAGCTATGGCTACACCTTC.

This clone was seen a single time. The gene calls are TRBV7-9 and TRBJ2-7, with 7 bases aligning to TRBD2. The CDR3 has 13 residues. The germline V gene has CDR1 SEHNR and CDR2 FQNEAQ (reference sequence). V was pared by 1 base and J by 7 bases, with 4 bases of the junction left unmatched. CDR3 residues: CASSLGGSKEQYF. CDR3 bases: TGTGCCAGCAGCTTAGGCGGGAGCAAAGAGCAGTACTTC. The variable domain in full, completed from reference TRBV7-9 and TRBJ2-7, reads DTGVSQNPRHKITKRGQNVTFRCDPISEHNRLYWYRQTLGQGPEFLTYFQNEAQLEKSRLLSDRFSAERPKGSFSTLEIQRTEQGDSAMYLCASSLGGSKEQYFGPGTRLTVT.

J is TRBJ2-3 and V is TRBV7-9; tentatively, D is TRBD1 (6 bases). Germline V gives CDR1 SEHNR, CDR2 FQNEAQ (reference sequence). Trimming removed 5 bases from V and 2 bases from J, with 11 bases in between. The CDR3 consists of 14 residues. The CDR3 is CASSPGQYTDTQYF. CDR3 bases: TGTGCCAGCAGCCCTGGACAGTACACAGATACGCAGTATTTT.

The chain has TRBV10-3 and TRBJ2-1; 11 nucleotides line up with TRBD2. The CDR3 extends over 12 amino acids. Germline loops: CDR1 ENHRY, CDR2 SYGVKD. V shed 6 bases, J shed 8 bases, and the junction held 0 bases outside the gene matches. CDR3 residues: CAIRLAGDEQFF. CDR3 coding DNA: TGTGCCATCAGACTAGCGGGAGATGAGCAGTTCTTC.

The chain combines TRBV5-1 with TRBJ2-7, with 11 bases aligning to TRBD2. This CDR3 is built from 18 residues. Germline assignment: CDR1 SGHRS and CDR2 YFSETQ. V lost 0 bases, J lost 0 bases, and 8 bases stayed unmatched. Written as DNA, the CDR3 is TGCGCCAGCAGCTTGGCGCTAGCGGGAGGTACCCGCTCCTACGAGCAGTACTTC. It specifies CASSLALAGGTRSYEQYF.

The V call is TRBV13, the J call TRBJ1-5, with 7 bases matching TRBD1. Germline V gene sequence: CDR1 PRHDT, CDR2 FYEKMQ (reference sequence). Trimming removed 2 bases from V and 5 bases from J; junction bases left unmatched: 6. The CDR3 totals 15 residues. The CDR3 DNA is TGTGCCAGCAGCTTATCAGACAGGGAAGATCAGCCCCAGCATTTT. Translation gives CASSLSDREDQPQHF. The complete variable domain, with remaining parts taken from reference TRBV13 and TRBJ1-5, reads AAGVIQSPRHLIKEKRETATLKCYPIPRHDTVYWYQQGPGQDPQFLISFYEKMQSDKGSIPDRFSAQQFSDYHSELNMSSLELGDSALYFCASSLSDREDQPQHFGDGTRLSIL.

This clone was seen a single time. V is TRBV3-1 (or the pseudogene TRBV3-2) and J is TRBJ2-7; D might be TRBD1 (7 bases). Trimming removed 0 bases from V and 1 base from J, with 10 bases in between. The CDR3 totals 15 residues. From germline, CDR1 is LGHDT and CDR2 YNNKEL (reference sequence). Here the CDR3 reads CASSQETGRSYEQYF. In DNA, the CDR3 is TGTGCCAGCAGCCAAGAGACAGGGAGGTCCTACGAGCAGTACTTC.

The V call is TRBV3-1 (or the pseudogene TRBV3-2), the J call TRBJ2-4; TRBD2 matches 8 bases. The germline V gene has CDR1 LGHDT and CDR2 YNNKEL (reference sequence). The ends lost 4 bases at V and 3 bases at J; junction bases unmatched: 2. There are 14 residues in the CDR3. CDR3 DNA sequence: TGTGCCAGCAGCCCTAGCGGGTACAAAAACATTCAGTACTTC. Protein product: CASSPSGYKNIQYF.